This is a list of T cell receptor beta chains from one sample in a study of cytomegalovirus exposure and HLA in healthy donors. Data came from immunoSEQ multiplex PCR; TCRdb stores just in-frame clones and leaves some out. The sample shows approximately 110,000 clones, 77% of them seen only once. Source material: PBMCs. Receptors were obtained from a human donor in good health. CDR3s include the opening cysteine and the closing phenylalanine or tryptophan. The order of the fields is clone size, D gene, J gene, V gene, CDR3 DNA, CDR3 protein. A D gene is named only where the DNA matches it firmly. Size tells how often a clone was seen (once, few, many) or the class of an expanded clone, and some rows leave it out.

abundance: -
d_gene: -
j_gene: TRBJ1-1
v_gene: TRBV6-1
CDR3nt: TGTGCCAGCAGTGTCGAACTACCCAAGGTTGAAGCTTTCTTT
CDR3aa: CASSVELPKVEAFF

abundance: -
d_gene: TRBD2
j_gene: TRBJ2-7
v_gene: TRBV5-6
CDR3nt: TGTGCCAGCAGCCCCTTGGGGGGGTTGGACGAGCAGTACTTC
CDR3aa: CASSPLGGLDEQYF

abundance: -
d_gene: -
j_gene: TRBJ1-5
v_gene: TRBV10-3
CDR3nt: TGTGCCATCAGTAGGGAGTTAGGCAATCAGCCCCAGCATTTT
CDR3aa: CAISRELGNQPQHF

abundance: -
d_gene: -
j_gene: TRBJ2-1
v_gene: TRBV9
CDR3nt: TGTGCCAGCAGCGCCTCGGCGGTCCTTTACAATGAGCAGTTCTTC
CDR3aa: CASSASAVLYNEQFF

abundance: -
d_gene: TRBD2
j_gene: TRBJ2-1
v_gene: TRBV5-6
CDR3nt: TGTGCCTCCTGGGCTAGCGGGAGGGCTGAACAGTTCTTC
CDR3aa: CASWASGRAEQFF

abundance: -
d_gene: -
j_gene: TRBJ1-5
v_gene: TRBV6-1
CDR3nt: TGTGCCAGCAGTCTACAGGGCGGGCAGCCCCAGCATTTT
CDR3aa: CASSLQGGQPQHF

abundance: -
d_gene: TRBD1
j_gene: TRBJ2-1
v_gene: TRBV6-6
CDR3nt: TGTGCCAGCATTTCCGGGACAGGTAATGAGCAGTTCTTC
CDR3aa: CASISGTGNEQFF

abundance: once
d_gene: -
j_gene: TRBJ1-5
v_gene: TRBV9
CDR3nt: TGTGCCAGCAGCGTTTCGAGTAATAGCAATCAGCCCCAGCATTTT
CDR3aa: CASSVSSNSNQPQHF

abundance: once
d_gene: TRBD2
j_gene: TRBJ2-3
v_gene: TRBV2
CDR3nt: TGTGCCAGCAGTGCCGTAGAAGCGGGAGGCCCTTGGAGCACAGATACGCAGTATTTT
CDR3aa: CASSAVEAGGPWSTDTQYF

abundance: -
d_gene: TRBD2
j_gene: TRBJ2-1
v_gene: TRBV19
CDR3nt: TGTGCCAGTAGTATCTGGCGGGAGGGGCATGAGCAGTTCTTC
CDR3aa: CASSIWREGHEQFF

abundance: -
d_gene: TRBD2
j_gene: TRBJ2-3
v_gene: TRBV5-8
CDR3nt: TGTGCCAGCAGCTTGTGGCTACTAGCGGGTGACACAGATACGCAGTATTTT
CDR3aa: CASSLWLLAGDTDTQYF

abundance: -
d_gene: TRBD2
j_gene: TRBJ2-7
v_gene: TRBV5-1
CDR3nt: TGCGCCAGCAGCTCGGGACTAGCGGGAGGGCCAGACGAGCAGTACTTC
CDR3aa: CASSSGLAGGPDEQYF

abundance: -
d_gene: TRBD1
j_gene: TRBJ2-6
v_gene: TRBV19
CDR3nt: TGTGCCAGTACCCCCCACGGACAGGCCTCCCTGGACCTGACTTTC
CDR3aa: CASTPHGQASLDLTF

abundance: -
d_gene: TRBD1
j_gene: TRBJ1-2
v_gene: TRBV10-3
CDR3nt: TGTGCCATCAGTGAGTCTACAGGGGGCGTTTTTGATGGCTACACCTTC
CDR3aa: CAISESTGGVFDGYTF

abundance: -
d_gene: TRBD1
j_gene: TRBJ2-7
v_gene: TRBV28
CDR3nt: TGTGCCAGCAGCTCCCCCCCAGGACAGGGGTCCTACGAGCAGTACTTC
CDR3aa: CASSSPPGQGSYEQYF

abundance: -
d_gene: -
j_gene: TRBJ1-3
v_gene: TRBV19
CDR3nt: TGTGCCAGTAGTCTCCAGGGAGGAGGAAACACCATATATTTT
CDR3aa: CASSLQGGGNTIYF

abundance: -
d_gene: TRBD2
j_gene: TRBJ2-3
v_gene: TRBV11-2
CDR3nt: TGTGCCAGCAGCTTAGTACCGGGAGGGTCAGATACGCAGTATTTT
CDR3aa: CASSLVPGGSDTQYF

abundance: -
d_gene: -
j_gene: TRBJ2-1
v_gene: TRBV19
CDR3nt: TGTGCCAGTAGTATAGATCTAGAAGGCGGGTTGTACAATGAGCAGTTCTTC
CDR3aa: CASSIDLEGGLYNEQFF

abundance: -
d_gene: TRBD2
j_gene: TRBJ2-3
v_gene: TRBV15
CDR3nt: TGTGCCACCACGGGACTAGCGGGAAGAGATACGCAGTATTTT
CDR3aa: CATTGLAGRDTQYF

abundance: -
d_gene: TRBD1
j_gene: TRBJ2-5
v_gene: TRBV5-8
CDR3nt: TGTGCCAGCAGCTTGGCCCTTGGGACAGGGAGAGAGACCCAGTACTTC
CDR3aa: CASSLALGTGRETQYF

abundance: -
d_gene: -
j_gene: TRBJ2-1
v_gene: TRBV5-5
CDR3nt: TGTGCCAGCAGCTTGGACGACAGGCCCTACAATGAGCAGTTCTTC
CDR3aa: CASSLDDRPYNEQFF

abundance: once
d_gene: TRBD1
j_gene: TRBJ1-1
v_gene: TRBV30
CDR3nt: TGCGCCTGGCAGGGGGCGGTCACTGAAGCTTTCTTT
CDR3aa: CAWQGAVTEAFF

abundance: -
d_gene: -
j_gene: TRBJ2-7
v_gene: TRBV6-1
CDR3nt: TGTGCCAGCAGTGACCCAGGGGTCGGATCCTACGAGCAGTACTTC
CDR3aa: CASSDPGVGSYEQYF

abundance: -
d_gene: TRBD2
j_gene: TRBJ2-7
v_gene: TRBV19
CDR3nt: TGTGCCAGTAGTATCGCGACTAGCGGGAGTTACGAGCAGTACTTC
CDR3aa: CASSIATSGSYEQYF

abundance: -
d_gene: TRBD1
j_gene: TRBJ2-7
v_gene: TRBV18
CDR3nt: TGTGCCAGCTCACCGGGACAGGGGGCTTACGAGCAGTACTTC
CDR3aa: CASSPGQGAYEQYF

abundance: -
d_gene: -
j_gene: TRBJ1-1
v_gene: TRBV7-8
CDR3nt: TGTGCCAGCAGCTTGCAGGGTTATGTTGCTGAAGCTTTCTTT
CDR3aa: CASSLQGYVAEAFF

abundance: few
d_gene: -
j_gene: TRBJ2-3
v_gene: TRBV6-6
CDR3nt: TGTGCCAGCAGTTACTCGACGGGGTCGGACTCGGATACGCAGTATTTT
CDR3aa: CASSYSTGSDSDTQYF

abundance: once
d_gene: TRBD1
j_gene: TRBJ1-6
v_gene: TRBV7-6
CDR3nt: TGTGCCAGCAGCTCCGGGACAGTGAGGAGCTCCTATAATTCACCCCTCCACTTT
CDR3aa: CASSSGTVRSSYNSPLHF

abundance: -
d_gene: -
j_gene: TRBJ2-7
v_gene: TRBV27
CDR3nt: TGTGCCAGCAGTCCCCCCTTAGCGGCTGCCTACGAGCAGTACTTC
CDR3aa: CASSPPLAAAYEQYF

abundance: -
d_gene: TRBD1
j_gene: TRBJ1-2
v_gene: TRBV19
CDR3nt: TGTGCCAGTAGTATAGCGGGGACAGGCATTAACTATGGCTACACCTTC
CDR3aa: CASSIAGTGINYGYTF

abundance: -
d_gene: TRBD2
j_gene: TRBJ2-1
v_gene: TRBV27
CDR3nt: TGTGCCAGCACCCAGGGACTAGTTGATAAGCAGTTCTTC
CDR3aa: CASTQGLVDKQFF

abundance: -
d_gene: TRBD1
j_gene: TRBJ2-7
v_gene: TRBV5-5
CDR3nt: TGTGCCAGCAGCCCCTTGACAGGGGGCTACGAGCAGTACTTC
CDR3aa: CASSPLTGGYEQYF

abundance: -
d_gene: -
j_gene: TRBJ2-1
v_gene: TRBV5-6
CDR3nt: TGTGCCAGCAGCTTGTACGGCAATGAGCAGTTCTTC
CDR3aa: CASSLYGNEQFF

abundance: -
d_gene: -
j_gene: TRBJ1-1
v_gene: TRBV29-1
CDR3nt: TGCAGCGTTGGCCGGGGGAACACTGAAGCTTTCTTT
CDR3aa: CSVGRGNTEAFF

abundance: -
d_gene: -
j_gene: TRBJ2-7
v_gene: TRBV28
CDR3nt: TGTGCCAGCAGAGCGATCGGTAGCTCCTACGAGCAGTACTTC
CDR3aa: CASRAIGSSYEQYF

abundance: -
d_gene: -
j_gene: TRBJ1-1
v_gene: TRBV28
CDR3nt: TGTGCCAGCAGGCCTACAGGGCTCCCGAACACTGAAGCTTTCTTT
CDR3aa: CASRPTGLPNTEAFF

abundance: -
d_gene: -
j_gene: TRBJ1-3
v_gene: TRBV28
CDR3nt: TGTGCCAGCAGTTCCGCCGCCTCTGGTGATCGGAACACCATATATTTT
CDR3aa: CASSSAASGDRNTIYF

abundance: once
d_gene: TRBD1
j_gene: TRBJ1-1
v_gene: TRBV6-5
CDR3nt: TGTGCCAGCAGCGACAGGGGTGAAGCTTTCTTT
CDR3aa: CASSDRGEAFF

abundance: -
d_gene: -
j_gene: TRBJ2-1
v_gene: TRBV29-1
CDR3nt: TGCAGCGTTGATCCCAGGGAAGGTAATGAGCAGTTCTTC
CDR3aa: CSVDPREGNEQFF

abundance: -
d_gene: TRBD2
j_gene: TRBJ2-1
v_gene: TRBV15
CDR3nt: TGTGCCACCAGCAGAGACCTAGCGGATTACAATGAGCAGTTCTTC
CDR3aa: CATSRDLADYNEQFF

abundance: -
d_gene: -
j_gene: TRBJ2-1
v_gene: TRBV5-4
CDR3nt: TGTGCCAGCAGCTTGTTGGGGATTAGCGGATCCTACAATGAGCAGTTCTTC
CDR3aa: CASSLLGISGSYNEQFF

abundance: -
d_gene: TRBD2
j_gene: TRBJ2-6
v_gene: TRBV2
CDR3nt: TGTGCCAGTCGGGGGGTTTATAGCGCGGGTGGGGCCAACGTCCTGACTTTC
CDR3aa: CASRGVYSAGGANVLTF

abundance: -
d_gene: -
j_gene: TRBJ2-5
v_gene: TRBV6-6
CDR3nt: TGTGCCAGCAGTCAACGAACCGGAGGGACGGGTGAGACCCAGTACTTC
CDR3aa: CASSQRTGGTGETQYF

abundance: -
d_gene: -
j_gene: TRBJ2-7
v_gene: TRBV29-1
CDR3nt: TGCAGCGTTGAAGATCAAAGGGCGGGGAGCTCCTACGAGCAGTACTTC
CDR3aa: CSVEDQRAGSSYEQYF

abundance: -
d_gene: TRBD2
j_gene: TRBJ2-3
v_gene: TRBV5-6
CDR3nt: TGTGCCAGCAGCCCCGGACTAGCGGGAGGAGATACGCAGTATTTT
CDR3aa: CASSPGLAGGDTQYF

abundance: once
d_gene: TRBD1
j_gene: TRBJ1-2
v_gene: TRBV6-5
CDR3nt: TGTGCCAGCGCCGATGAAAAAGCAGGGGGCACTGGCTACACCTTC
CDR3aa: CASADEKAGGTGYTF

abundance: -
d_gene: TRBD1
j_gene: TRBJ2-7
v_gene: TRBV5-5
CDR3nt: TGTGCCAGCAGCTTGGTCCAGGGGGTTTCCTACGAGCAGTACTTC
CDR3aa: CASSLVQGVSYEQYF

abundance: -
d_gene: TRBD2
j_gene: TRBJ2-2
v_gene: TRBV2
CDR3nt: TGTGCCAGCAGCTACCCGGGACTAGCGGGAGTGGACACCGGGGAGCTGTTTTTT
CDR3aa: CASSYPGLAGVDTGELFF

abundance: -
d_gene: TRBD2
j_gene: TRBJ2-1
v_gene: TRBV11-2
CDR3nt: TGTGCCAGCAGCCCTCTTTTAGCGGGACTCCTTAACAATGAGCAGTTCTTC
CDR3aa: CASSPLLAGLLNNEQFF

abundance: -
d_gene: TRBD1
j_gene: TRBJ2-7
v_gene: TRBV5-4
CDR3nt: TGTGCCAGCAGGGAACCGGGACAGGGAAAGAACGAGCAGTACTTC
CDR3aa: CASREPGQGKNEQYF

abundance: few
d_gene: -
j_gene: TRBJ2-4
v_gene: TRBV28
CDR3nt: TGTGCCAGCAGTTTAGGTGCGACAGGTCGTGGGGACATTCAGTACTTC
CDR3aa: CASSLGATGRGDIQYF

abundance: -
d_gene: TRBD2
j_gene: TRBJ2-3
v_gene: TRBV6-1
CDR3nt: TGTGCCAGCAGTGAACGGGGGGTGGTGGTAGATACGCAGTATTTT
CDR3aa: CASSERGVVVDTQYF